This T cell receptor beta chain is drawn from a study of blood T cells in healthy people across ages. Study-wide findings and caveats: Whereas aged donors had fewer naive CD4+ cells, long-lived donors had more of them and higher diversity.

Note on this clonotype: Its antigen is undetermined.

The use of a sample-barcoded 5' primer and a J-beta primer mix characterized a second PCR of 7 to 11 cycles. From the 5' RACE reads, TCRdb called clonotypes with MiXCR, one entry per CDR3 protein. Of some 1.5 million distinct CDR3 sequences listed, roughly 28% are singletons. This clonotype was obtained from a woman in her twenties or thirties in good health. Sequenced sample: blood.

The CDR3 here is CASSYTSGSPGEQFF. CDR3 DNA sequence: TGTGCCAGCAGTTACACTAGCGGGAGCCCGGGGGAGCAGTTCTTC. The chain recombines TRBV6-5 with TRBJ2-1; the match to TRBD2 covers 11 bases. CDR3 length equals 15 residues. Germline loops: CDR1 MNHEY, CDR2 SVGAGI. Trimming cost V 2 bases and J 10 bases; bases outside gene matches: 7.